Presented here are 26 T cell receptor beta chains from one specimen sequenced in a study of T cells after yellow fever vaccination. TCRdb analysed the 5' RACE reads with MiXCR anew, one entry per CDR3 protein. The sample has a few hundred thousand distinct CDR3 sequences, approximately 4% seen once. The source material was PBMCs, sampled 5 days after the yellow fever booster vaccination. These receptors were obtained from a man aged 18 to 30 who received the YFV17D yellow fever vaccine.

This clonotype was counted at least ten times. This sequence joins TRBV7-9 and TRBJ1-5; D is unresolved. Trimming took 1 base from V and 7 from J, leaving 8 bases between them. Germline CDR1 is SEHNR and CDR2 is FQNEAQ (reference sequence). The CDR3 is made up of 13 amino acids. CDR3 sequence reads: CASSLVEGQPQHF. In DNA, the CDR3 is TGTGCCAGCAGCTTAGTCGAGGGCCAGCCCCAGCATTTT.

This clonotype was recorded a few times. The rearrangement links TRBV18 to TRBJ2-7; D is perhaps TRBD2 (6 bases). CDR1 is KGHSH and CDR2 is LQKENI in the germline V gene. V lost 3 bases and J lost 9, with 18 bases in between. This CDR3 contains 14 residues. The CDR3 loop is CASSPEDSGTVQYF. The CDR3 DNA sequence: TGTGCCAGCTCACCGGAAGATAGCGGTACGGTGCAGTACTTC.

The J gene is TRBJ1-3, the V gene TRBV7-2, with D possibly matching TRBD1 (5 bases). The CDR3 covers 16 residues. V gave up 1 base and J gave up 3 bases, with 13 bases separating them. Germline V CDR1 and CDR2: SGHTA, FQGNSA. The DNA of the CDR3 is TGTGCCAGCAGCTTAGAAGGGGTTCGTGGTGGAAACACCATATATTTT. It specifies CASSLEGVRGGNTIYF.

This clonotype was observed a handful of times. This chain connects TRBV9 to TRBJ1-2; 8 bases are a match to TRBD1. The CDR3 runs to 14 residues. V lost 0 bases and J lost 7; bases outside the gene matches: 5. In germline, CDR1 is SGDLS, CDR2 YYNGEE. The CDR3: CASSVGTGHRGYTF. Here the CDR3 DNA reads TGTGCCAGCAGCGTAGGGACAGGGCACCGTGGCTACACCTTC.

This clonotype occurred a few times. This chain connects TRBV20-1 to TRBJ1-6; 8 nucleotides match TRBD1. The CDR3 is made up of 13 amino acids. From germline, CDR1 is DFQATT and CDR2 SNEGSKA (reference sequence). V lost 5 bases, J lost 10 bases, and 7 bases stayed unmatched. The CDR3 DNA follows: TGCAGTGCTCACTCAGGGGGCGCCTCACCCCTCCACTTT. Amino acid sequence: CSAHSGGASPLHF.

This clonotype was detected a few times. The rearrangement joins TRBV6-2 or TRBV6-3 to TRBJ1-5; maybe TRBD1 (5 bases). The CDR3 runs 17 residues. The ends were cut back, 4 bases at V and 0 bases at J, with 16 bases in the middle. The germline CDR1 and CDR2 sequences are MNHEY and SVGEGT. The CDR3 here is CASSSRDRPNSNQPQHF. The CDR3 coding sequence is TGTGCCAGCAGTTCTCGAGACAGACCGAATAGCAATCAGCCCCAGCATTTT.

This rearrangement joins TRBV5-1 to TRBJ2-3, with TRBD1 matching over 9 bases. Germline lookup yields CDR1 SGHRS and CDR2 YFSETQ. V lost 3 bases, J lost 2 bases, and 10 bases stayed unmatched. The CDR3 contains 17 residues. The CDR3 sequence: CASSSTRTGEFTDTQYF. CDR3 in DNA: TGCGCCAGCAGCTCGACAAGGACAGGGGAGTTCACAGATACGCAGTATTTT.

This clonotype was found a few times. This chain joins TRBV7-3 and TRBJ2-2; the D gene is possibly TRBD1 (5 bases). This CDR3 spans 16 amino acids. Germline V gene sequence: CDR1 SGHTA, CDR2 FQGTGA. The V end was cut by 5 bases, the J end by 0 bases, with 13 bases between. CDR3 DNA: TGTGCCAGCAGCCAGGACACGACCACGAACACCGGGGAGCTGTTTTTT. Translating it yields CASSQDTTTNTGELFF.

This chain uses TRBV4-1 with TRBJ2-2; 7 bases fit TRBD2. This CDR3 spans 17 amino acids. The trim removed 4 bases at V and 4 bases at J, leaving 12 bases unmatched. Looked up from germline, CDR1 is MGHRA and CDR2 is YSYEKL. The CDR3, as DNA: TGCGCCAGCAGCCGCCGGGTGAGCGGGGCGATCACCGGGGAGCTGTTTTTT. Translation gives CASSRRVSGAITGELFF.

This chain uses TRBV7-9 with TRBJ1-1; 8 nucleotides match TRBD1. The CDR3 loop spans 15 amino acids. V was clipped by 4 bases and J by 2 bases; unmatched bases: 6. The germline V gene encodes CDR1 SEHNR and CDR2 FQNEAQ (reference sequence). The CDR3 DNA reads TGTGCCAGCAGCTCCCGGGACAGGATTAACACTGAAGCTTTCTTT. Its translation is CASSSRDRINTEAFF.

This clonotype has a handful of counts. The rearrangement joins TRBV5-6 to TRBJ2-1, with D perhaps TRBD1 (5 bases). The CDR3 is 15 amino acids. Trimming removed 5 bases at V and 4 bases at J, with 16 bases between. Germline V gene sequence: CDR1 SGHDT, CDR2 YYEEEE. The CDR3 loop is CASSSWAGLYNEQFF. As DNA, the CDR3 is TGTGCCAGCAGTAGTTGGGCAGGGTTGTACAATGAGCAGTTCTTC.

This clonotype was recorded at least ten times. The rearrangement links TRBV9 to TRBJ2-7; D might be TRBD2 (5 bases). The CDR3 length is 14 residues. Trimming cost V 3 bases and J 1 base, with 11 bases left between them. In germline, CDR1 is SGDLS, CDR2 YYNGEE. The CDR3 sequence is CASSGRDPSYEQYF. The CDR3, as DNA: TGTGCCAGCAGCGGCCGGGATCCTTCCTACGAGCAGTACTTC.

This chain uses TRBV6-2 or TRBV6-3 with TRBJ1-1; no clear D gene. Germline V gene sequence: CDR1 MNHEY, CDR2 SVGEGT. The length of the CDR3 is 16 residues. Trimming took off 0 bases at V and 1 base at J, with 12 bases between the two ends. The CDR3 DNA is TGTGCCAGCAGTTACTCGAATGGGCTTCGGAACACTGAAGCTTTCTTT. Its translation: CASSYSNGLRNTEAFF.

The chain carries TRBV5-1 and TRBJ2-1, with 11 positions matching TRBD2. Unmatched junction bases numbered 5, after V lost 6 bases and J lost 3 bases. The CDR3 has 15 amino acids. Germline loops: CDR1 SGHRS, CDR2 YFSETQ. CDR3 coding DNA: TGCGCCAGCAAACTAGCGGGGGTCTTCTACAATGAGCAGTTCTTC. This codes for CASKLAGVFYNEQFF.

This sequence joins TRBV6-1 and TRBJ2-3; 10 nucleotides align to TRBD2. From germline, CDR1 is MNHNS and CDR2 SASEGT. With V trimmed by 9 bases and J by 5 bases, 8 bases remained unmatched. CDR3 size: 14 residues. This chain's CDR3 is CASERGGFEDTQYF. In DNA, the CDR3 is TGTGCCAGTGAGCGGGGGGGTTTTGAAGATACGCAGTATTTT.

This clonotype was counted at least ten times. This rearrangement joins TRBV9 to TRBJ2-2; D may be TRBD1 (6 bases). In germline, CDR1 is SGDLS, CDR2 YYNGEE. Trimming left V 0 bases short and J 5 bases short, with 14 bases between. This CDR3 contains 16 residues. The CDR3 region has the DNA TGTGCCAGCAGCGTAGAAGGGGGTATCGATACCGGGGAGCTGTTTTTT. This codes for CASSVEGGIDTGELFF.

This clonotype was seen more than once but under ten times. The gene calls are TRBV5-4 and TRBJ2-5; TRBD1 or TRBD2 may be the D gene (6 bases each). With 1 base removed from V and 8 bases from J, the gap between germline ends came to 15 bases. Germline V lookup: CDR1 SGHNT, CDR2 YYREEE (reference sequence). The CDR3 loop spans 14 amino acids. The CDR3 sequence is CASSLMDRGATQYF. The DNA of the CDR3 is TGTGCCAGCAGCTTGATGGATAGGGGGGCCACCCAGTACTTC. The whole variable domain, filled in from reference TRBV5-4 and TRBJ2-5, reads ETGVTQSPTHLIKTRGQQVTLRCSSQSGHNTVSWYQQALGQGPQFIFQYYREEENGRGNFPPRFSGLQFPNYSSELNVNALELDDSALYLCASSLMDRGATQYFGPGTRLLVL.

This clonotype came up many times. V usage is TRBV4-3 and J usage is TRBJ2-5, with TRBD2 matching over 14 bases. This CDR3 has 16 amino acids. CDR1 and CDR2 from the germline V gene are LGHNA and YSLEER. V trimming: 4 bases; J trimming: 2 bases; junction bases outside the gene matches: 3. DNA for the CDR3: TGCGCCAGCAGCCTGCGACTAGCGGGGGGGCAAGAGACCCAGTACTTC. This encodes CASSLRLAGGQETQYF.

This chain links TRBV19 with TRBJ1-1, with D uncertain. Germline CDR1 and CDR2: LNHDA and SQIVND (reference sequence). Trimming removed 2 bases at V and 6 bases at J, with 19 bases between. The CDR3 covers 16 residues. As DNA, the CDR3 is TGTGCCAGTAGTATAATGATGGTCCGCTCTGTCCCTGAAGCTTTCTTT. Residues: CASSIMMVRSVPEAFF.

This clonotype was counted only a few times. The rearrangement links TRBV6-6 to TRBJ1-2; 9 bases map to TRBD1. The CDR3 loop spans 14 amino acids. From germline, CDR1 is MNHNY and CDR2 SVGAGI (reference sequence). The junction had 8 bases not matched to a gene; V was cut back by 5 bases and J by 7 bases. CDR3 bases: TGTGCCAGCAGTCCCGGGACAGGGATCGGTGGCTACACCTTC. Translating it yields CASSPGTGIGGYTF.

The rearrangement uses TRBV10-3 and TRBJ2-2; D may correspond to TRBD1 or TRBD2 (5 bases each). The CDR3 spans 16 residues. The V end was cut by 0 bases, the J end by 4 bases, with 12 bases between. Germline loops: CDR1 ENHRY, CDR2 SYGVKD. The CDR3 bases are TGTGCCATCAGTGAGTCTGGGAGAGGGGTCACCGGGGAGCTGTTTTTT. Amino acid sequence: CAISESGRGVTGELFF.

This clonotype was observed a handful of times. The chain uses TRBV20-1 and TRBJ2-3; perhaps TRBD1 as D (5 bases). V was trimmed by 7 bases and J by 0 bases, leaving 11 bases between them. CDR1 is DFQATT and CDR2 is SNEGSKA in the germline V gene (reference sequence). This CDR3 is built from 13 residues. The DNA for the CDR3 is TGCAGTGTCAAGGGGCCAAGCACAGATACGCAGTATTTT. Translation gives CSVKGPSTDTQYF.

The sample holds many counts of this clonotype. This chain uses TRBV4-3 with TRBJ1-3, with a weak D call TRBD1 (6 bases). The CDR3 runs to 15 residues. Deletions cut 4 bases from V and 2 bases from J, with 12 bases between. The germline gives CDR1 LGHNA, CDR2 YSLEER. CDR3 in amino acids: CASSPSQGTGNTIYF. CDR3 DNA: TGCGCCAGCAGCCCATCACAGGGCACTGGAAACACCATATATTTT.

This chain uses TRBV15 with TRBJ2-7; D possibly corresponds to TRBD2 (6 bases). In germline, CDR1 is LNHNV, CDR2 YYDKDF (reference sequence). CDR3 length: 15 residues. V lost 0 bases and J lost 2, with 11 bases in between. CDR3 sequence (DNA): TGTGCCACCAGCAGAGAAGGTTCGGGAGCCTACGAGCAGTACTTC. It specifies CATSREGSGAYEQYF. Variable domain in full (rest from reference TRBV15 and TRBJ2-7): DAMVIQNPRYQVTQFGKPVTLSCSQTLNHNVMYWYQQKSSQAPKLLFHYYDKDFNNEADTPDNFQSRRPNTSFCFLDIRSPGLGDTAMYLCATSREGSGAYEQYFGPGTRLTVT.

The chain's CDR3 is CASSLSGMGLYEQYF. In DNA, the CDR3 is TGTGCCAGCAGTTTATCGGGGATGGGCCTTTACGAGCAGTACTTC. This chain uses TRBV12-3 or TRBV12-4 with TRBJ2-7; a possible D gene is TRBD2 (5 bases). The CDR3 runs to 15 residues. Trimming cost V 2 bases and J 4 bases, with 15 bases left between them.

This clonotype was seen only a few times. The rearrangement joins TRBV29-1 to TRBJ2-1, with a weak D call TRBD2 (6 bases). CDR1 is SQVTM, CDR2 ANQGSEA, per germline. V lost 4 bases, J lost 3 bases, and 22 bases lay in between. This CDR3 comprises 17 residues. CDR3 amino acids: CSVGGVELHRDYNEQFF. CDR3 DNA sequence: TGCAGCGTTGGCGGGGTGGAGCTACACAGAGACTACAATGAGCAGTTCTTC.